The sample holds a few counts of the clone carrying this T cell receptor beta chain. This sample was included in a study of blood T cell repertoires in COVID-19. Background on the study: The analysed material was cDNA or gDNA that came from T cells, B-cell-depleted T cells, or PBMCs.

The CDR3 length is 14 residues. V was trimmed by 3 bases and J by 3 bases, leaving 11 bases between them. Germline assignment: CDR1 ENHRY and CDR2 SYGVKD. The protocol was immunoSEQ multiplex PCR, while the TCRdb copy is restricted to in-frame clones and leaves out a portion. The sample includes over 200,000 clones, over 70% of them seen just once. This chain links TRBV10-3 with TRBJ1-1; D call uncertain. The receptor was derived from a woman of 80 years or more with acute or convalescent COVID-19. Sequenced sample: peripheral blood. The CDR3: CAISDTGWDTEAFF. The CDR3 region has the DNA TGTGCCATCAGTGATACGGGTTGGGACACTGAAGCTTTCTTT.